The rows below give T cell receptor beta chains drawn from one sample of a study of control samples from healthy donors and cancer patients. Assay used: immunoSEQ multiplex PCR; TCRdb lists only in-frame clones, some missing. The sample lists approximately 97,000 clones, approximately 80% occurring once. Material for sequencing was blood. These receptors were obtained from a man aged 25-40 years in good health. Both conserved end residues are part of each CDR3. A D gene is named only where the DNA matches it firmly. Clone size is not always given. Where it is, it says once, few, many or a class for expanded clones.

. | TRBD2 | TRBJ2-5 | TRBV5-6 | TGTGCCAGCAGCTTGAGTTGGGCGACTAGCGGTGAGACCCAGTACTTC | CASSLSWATSGETQYF
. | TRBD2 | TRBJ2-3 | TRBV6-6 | TGTGCCAGCAGTCGGACTAGCGGGGGGGCCGGGGGCACAGATACGCAGTATTTT | CASSRTSGGAGGTDTQYF
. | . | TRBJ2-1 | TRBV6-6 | TGTGCCAGCAGTTACTCACGGGTTTTCGGGGACAATGAGCAGTTCTTC | CASSYSRVFGDNEQFF
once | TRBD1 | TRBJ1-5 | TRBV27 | TGTGCCAGCAGTTTAGCAACAGGGGGTCAGCCCCAGCATTTT | CASSLATGGQPQHF
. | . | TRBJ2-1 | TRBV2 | TGTGCCAGCAGTGAAAGCGGGCTAGGGGCTGGGGAGCAGTTCTTC | CASSESGLGAGEQFF
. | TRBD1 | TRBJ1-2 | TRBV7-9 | TGTGCCAGCAGCCCGGGGACAGGGAGACGCTACACCTTC | CASSPGTGRRYTF
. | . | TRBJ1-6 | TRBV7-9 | TGTGCCAGCAGCTTCAATAATTCACCCCTCCACTTT | CASSFNNSPLHF
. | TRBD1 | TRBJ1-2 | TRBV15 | TGTGCCACCAGCAGAGAGACAGGGGGCTACTATGGCTACACCTTC | CATSRETGGYYGYTF
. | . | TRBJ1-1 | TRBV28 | TGTGCCAGCAGCCGAAGAATGAACACTGAAGCTTTCTTT | CASSRRMNTEAFF
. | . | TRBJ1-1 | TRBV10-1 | TGCGCCAGCAGGGGTTCTACAGGTACTGAAGCTTTCTTT | CASRGSTGTEAFF
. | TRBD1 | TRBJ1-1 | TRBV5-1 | TGCGCCAGCAGCAGTAGGGGGACAGGGCTTAACACTGAAGCTTTCTTT | CASSSRGTGLNTEAFF
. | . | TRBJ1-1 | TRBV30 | TGTGCCTGGAGTCCAGGGAACACTGAAGCTTTCTTT | CAWSPGNTEAFF
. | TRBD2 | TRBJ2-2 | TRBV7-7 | TGTGCCAGCAGCTCAAGCCCCCTCCGGGGGGACACCGGGGAGCTGTTTTTT | CASSSSPLRGDTGELFF
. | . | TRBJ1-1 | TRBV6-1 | TGTGCCAGCAGTGAAGCACTGGGTATCGGGCTTAAAGCTTTCTTT | CASSEALGIGLKAFF
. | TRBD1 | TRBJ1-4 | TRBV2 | TGTGCCAGCAGCGAGAGACAGGGTTACAATGAAAAACTGTTTTTT | CASSERQGYNEKLFF
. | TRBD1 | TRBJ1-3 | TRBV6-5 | TGTGCCAGCAGCCTCGGACAGGGGCGAAACACCATATATTTT | CASSLGQGRNTIYF
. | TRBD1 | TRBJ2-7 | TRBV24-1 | TGTGCCACCAGTGATGCCAGGGGGTCCATTTACGAGCAGTACTTC | CATSDARGSIYEQYF
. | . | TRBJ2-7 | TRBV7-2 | TGTGCCAGCAGCTTAGCGGGACCCTACGAGCAGTACTTC | CASSLAGPYEQYF
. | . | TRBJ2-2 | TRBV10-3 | TGTGCCATCAGTGAAACGGACAACACCGGGGAGCTGTTTTTT | CAISETDNTGELFF
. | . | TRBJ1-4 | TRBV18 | TGTGCCAGCTCACCAGCACAGGGAGGCAATGAAAAACTGTTTTTT | CASSPAQGGNEKLFF
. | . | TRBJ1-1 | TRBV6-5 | TGTGCCAGCAGTTACGCCCAGTCCACTGAAGCTTTCTTT | CASSYAQSTEAFF
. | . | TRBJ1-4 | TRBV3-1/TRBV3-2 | TGTGCCAGCAGCCAAGACAACAGGAGGAATGAAAAACTGTTTTTT | CASSQDNRRNEKLFF
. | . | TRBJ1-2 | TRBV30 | TGTGCCTGGAACGGCAGGAAAAAGGGAGGCTATGGCTACACCTTC | CAWNGRKKGGYGYTF
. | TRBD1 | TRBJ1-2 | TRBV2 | TGTGCCGCCAACACTGACAGGGGCTCGGATTTTTATGGCTACACCTTC | CAANTDRGSDFYGYTF